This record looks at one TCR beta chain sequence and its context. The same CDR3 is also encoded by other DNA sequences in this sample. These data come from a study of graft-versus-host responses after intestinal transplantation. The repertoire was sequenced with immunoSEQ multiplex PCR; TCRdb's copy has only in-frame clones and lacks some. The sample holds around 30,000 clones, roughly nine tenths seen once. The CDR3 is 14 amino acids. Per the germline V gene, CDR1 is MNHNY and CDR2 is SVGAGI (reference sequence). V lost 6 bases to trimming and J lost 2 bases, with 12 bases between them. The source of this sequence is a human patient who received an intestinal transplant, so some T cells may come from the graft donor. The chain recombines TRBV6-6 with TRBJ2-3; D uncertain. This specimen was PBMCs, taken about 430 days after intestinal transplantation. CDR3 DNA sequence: TGTGCCAGCAGGAGAACGGACCTCACAGATACGCAGTATTTT. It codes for CASRRTDLTDTQYF.